This T cell receptor beta chain was identified in a study of blood T cell repertoires in COVID-19. In the study overall: COVID-19 samples, acute and convalescent, were from the United States, Italy and Spain.

TCRdb's table, derived via immunoSEQ multiplex PCR, lists solely in-frame clones and lacks some. The table lists approximately 120,000 clones, approximately 85% of them singletons. The V gene lost 3 bases and the J gene lost 1 base, with 11 bases spanning the gap. CDR1 and CDR2 from the germline V gene are SGHDT and YYEEEE. The CDR3 sequence is 16 residues long. Sequences were obtained from peripheral blood. J is TRBJ2-6 and V is TRBV5-6; D is uncertain. This sequence was found in a human donor in a cohort sampled during active COVID-19. This CDR3 is CASSSTHLSGANVLTF. The CDR3 DNA follows: TGTGCCAGCAGCTCAACCCACCTATCTGGGGCCAACGTCCTGACTTTC.